Following are 4 T cell receptor beta chains from one sample sequenced in a study of blood T cell repertoires in COVID-19. Here immunoSEQ multiplex PCR was the method, and the copy in TCRdb shows in-frame clones only, minus some. The sample has 200,000 to 250,000 clones; 65% to 90% are singletons. Sequencing was done on a sample of peripheral blood. The receptor set was obtained from a man aged 80 or over with acute or convalescent COVID-19.

The chain couples TRBV5-1 to TRBJ2-1, with D possibly matching TRBD2 (6 bases). In germline, CDR1 is SGHRS, CDR2 YFSETQ. Deletions cut 4 bases from V and 1 base from J, with 12 bases between. The CDR3 spans 15 residues. The CDR3 sequence is CASSPQGGSYNEQFF. CDR3 coding DNA: TGCGCCAGCAGCCCTCAGGGAGGATCCTACAATGAGCAGTTCTTC.

The rearrangement joins TRBV30 to TRBJ1-3, with D uncertain. Trimming stripped 5 bases from V and 2 bases from J, with 10 bases between. From germline, CDR1 is GTSNPN and CDR2 SVGIG (reference sequence). The CDR3 runs 13 residues. The CDR3 region is CAWSAGPGNTIYF. DNA of the CDR3: TGTGCCTGGTCCGCAGGCCCTGGAAACACCATATATTTT.

This chain links TRBV7-2 with TRBJ1-1; a possible D gene is TRBD1 (5 bases). Germline values: CDR1 SGHTA, CDR2 FQGNSA. The CDR3 runs to 13 residues. V lost 5 bases to trimming and J lost 1 base, with 8 bases between them. The CDR3 sequence: CASSVTGNTEAFF. The DNA of the CDR3 is TGTGCCAGCAGCGTCACAGGGAACACTGAAGCTTTCTTT.

This chain links TRBV7-2 with TRBJ1-4; unclear D gene. The CDR3 has 15 amino acids. Germline V gene data show CDR1 as SGHTA and CDR2 as FQGNSA. With 2 bases removed from V and 6 bases from J, the gap between germline ends came to 13 bases. The CDR3 nucleotides are TGTGCCAGCAGCTTAAGGTGGGGAGAGGATGAAAAACTGTTTTTT. Translating gives CASSLRWGEDEKLFF.